This T cell receptor (beta chain) comes out of a study of T cells after yellow fever vaccination. Points from the study as a whole: Contamination by abundant bulk-population clonotypes could be present in FACS-sorted repertoires. It was the secondary response that reached its peak faster, day 5 versus 15, but it was weaker. The study re-detected most primary-vaccination clones after the booster (about 96% CD4, around 90% CD8).

Comments on this clonotype: Antigen unknown.

From the 5' RACE reads, TCRdb called clonotypes with MiXCR, one entry per CDR3 protein. The sample shows just under 600,000 distinct CDR3 sequences, 13% of them seen only once. CDR3 size: 16 residues. Germline lookup yields CDR1 SEHNR and CDR2 FQNEAQ (reference sequence). V lost 2 bases, J lost 2 bases, and 15 bases lay in between. This chain uses TRBV7-9 with TRBJ2-5; D is perhaps TRBD1 or TRBD2 (7 bases each). The sequence was obtained from a young man who received the YFV17D yellow fever vaccine. The sample here was PBMCs, taken on the day of the yellow fever booster vaccination. The CDR3 region has the DNA TGTGCCAGCAGCTTAAAGGGGGGGACAGAACAAGAGACCCAGTACTTC. Amino acid sequence: CASSLKGGTEQETQYF.